This T cell receptor beta chain came from a study of T cells in Graves' hyperthyroidism and ophthalmopathy. Turning to the study itself: At the time of initial diagnosis and before any treatment, peripheral blood was collected. Findings and caveats of the study: Ophthalmopathy, as predicted by the model, came a median roughly 6.5 months after the prediction. In blood, most of the thyroid clonotypes expanded above 0.001 were also present.

Amplification yielded TCR beta CDR3 regions, with RNA transcripts as the source. The HTBI primer set drove a first-round RT-PCR of the TCR CDR3. TCRdb recomputed calls from the multiplex PCR reads with MiXCR, one row per CDR3 protein. This sample yields hundreds of thousands of distinct CDR3 sequences, of which over 15% are seen a single time; more than 15% belongs to the top ten. Trimming removed 6 bases from V and 10 bases from J; junction bases left unmatched: 10. This CDR3 is built from 15 residues. Germline CDR1 reads ENHRY; CDR2 reads SYGVKD. This clonotype was detected only a few times. The antigen is undetermined. Orbital computed tomography, thyroid ultrasound, serum thyroxine and TRAb, and clinical symptoms together informed the diagnoses.

V usage is TRBV10-3 and J usage is TRBJ1-6; 9 bases match TRBD1. This TCR came from a woman between 18 and 29 years old with Graves' hyperthyroidism. Material: blood. CDR3 sequence (DNA): TGTGCCATCAGGGGGACAGGGTCAAGCGGATCACCCCTCCACTTT. Its translation is CAIRGTGSSGSPLHF.